This TCR beta chain emerged from a study of blood T cell dynamics during melanoma immunotherapy. Time point in this sample: week 3, after first cycle of checkpoint inhibitor. This CDR3 spans 14 amino acids. V was pared by 2 bases and J by 0 bases, with 7 bases between. CDR1 and CDR2 (germline): MDHEN, SYDVKM. Sequencing used immunoSEQ multiplex PCR; TCRdb keeps in-frame clones, though not all of them. The data show under 9,500 clones, 85% to 90% seen once. The sequence derives from a human donor with melanoma. The chain uses TRBV28 and TRBJ1-2; no clear D. This specimen consisted of blood, obtained from a patient treated with checkpoint blockade. CDR3 DNA: TGTGCCAGCAGTTTAGCGATCCCTAACTATGGCTACACCTTC. It is translated as CASSLAIPNYGYTF.